Presented here are 26 T cell receptor beta chains from one specimen sequenced in a study of early T cells in non-severe SARS-CoV-2 infection. TCRdb re-called the 5' RACE reads with MiXCR, one entry per CDR3 protein. Counted here are around 55,000 distinct CDR3 sequences, around 12% occurring once; the ten biggest clones make up more than 3.5%. Sequences were obtained from whole blood. The receptors here all came from an adult who was a healthcare worker with PCR-confirmed SARS-CoV-2 infection or an uninfected control (not recorded which).

This clonotype was counted ten times or more. The chain employs TRBV7-6 and TRBJ2-2; 8 bases fit TRBD2. CDR3 length: 16 amino acids. CDR1 SGHVS and CDR2 FNYEAQ come from the germline V gene. The V segment lost 5 bases and the J segment 5 bases; nucleotides outside the gene matches: 10. As DNA, the CDR3 is TGTGCCAGCAGCGCGAGTCCAGCTAGCGGGACCGGGGAGCTGTTTTTT. This gives the protein CASSASPASGTGELFF.

Ten or more counts support this clonotype. The genes are TRBV20-1 and TRBJ1-1; 7 nucleotides align to TRBD1. The germline V gene encodes CDR1 DFQATT and CDR2 SNEGSKA (reference sequence). V was pared by 2 bases and J by 6 bases, with 6 bases of the junction left unmatched. CDR3 length: 13 amino acids. The CDR3 region has the DNA TGCAGTGCTAGATCCCAGGGGGACGCTGAAGCTTTCTTT. This encodes CSARSQGDAEAFF.

The chain has TRBV7-8 and TRBJ2-2; TRBD2 agrees at 12 bases. Trimming cost V 4 bases and J 11 bases; bases outside gene matches: 5. This CDR3 has 14 residues. Germline lookup yields CDR1 SGHVS and CDR2 FQNEAQ. The CDR3 here is CASSSRLAGVELFF. The DNA for the CDR3 is TGTGCCAGCAGCTCTCGACTAGCGGGAGTTGAGCTGTTTTTT. Full variable domain (outside the CDR3, taken from reference TRBV7-8 and TRBJ2-2): GAGVSQSPRYKVAKRGQDVALRCDPISGHVSLFWYQQALGQGPEFLTYFQNEAQLDKSGLPSDRFFAERPEGSVSTLKIQRTQQEDSAVYLCASSSRLAGVELFFGEGSRLTVL.

This clonotype occurred many times. CDR3 residues: CASSLAPANTEAFF. Here the CDR3 DNA reads TGTGCCAGCAGCTTAGCGCCAGCCAACACTGAAGCTTTCTTT. The chain is built from TRBV7-6 and TRBJ1-1; D gene uncertain. The CDR3 totals 14 residues. The germline gives CDR1 SGHVS, CDR2 FNYEAQ. Trimming removed 0 bases from V and 2 bases from J, with 7 bases in between. The entire variable domain, with the rest obtained from reference TRBV7-6 and TRBJ1-1, is as follows: GAGVSQSPRYKVTKRGQDVALRCDPISGHVSLYWYRQALGQGPEFLTYFNYEAQQDKSGLPNDRFSAERPEGSISTLTIQRTEQRDSAMYRCASSLAPANTEAFFGQGTRLTVV.

The V gene is TRBV11-2, the J gene TRBJ2-5, with 13 bases lining up with TRBD2. The CDR3 runs 16 residues. CDR1 and CDR2 (germline): SGHAT, FQNNGV. V shed 3 bases, J shed 2 bases, and the junction held 3 bases outside the gene matches. The CDR3 is CASSLGLAGTQETQYF. In DNA, the CDR3 is TGTGCCAGCAGCTTGGGACTAGCGGGGACTCAAGAGACCCAGTACTTC. Variable domain in full (rest from reference TRBV11-2 and TRBJ2-5): EAGVAQSPRYKIIEKRQSVAFWCNPISGHATLYWYQQILGQGPKLLIQFQNNGVVDDSQLPKDRFSAERLKGVDSTLKIQPAKLEDSAVYLCASSLGLAGTQETQYFGPGTRLLVL.

This clonotype was counted many times. The rearrangement uses TRBV20-1 and TRBJ1-1; D unclear. Looked up from germline, CDR1 is DFQATT and CDR2 is SNEGSKA (reference sequence). The CDR3 consists of 13 residues. V was shortened by 0 bases and J by 1 base, with 6 bases between the two germline ends. The CDR3 DNA sequence: TGCAGTGCTAGAGAGACACCGAACACTGAAGCTTTCTTT. Translating it yields CSARETPNTEAFF.

The genes are TRBV10-3 and TRBJ1-5; 9 bases are a match to TRBD1. CDR1 is ENHRY and CDR2 is SYGVKD in the germline V gene. V trimming: 0 bases; J trimming: 7 bases; junction bases outside the gene matches: 4. The CDR3 consists of 15 residues. CDR3 sequence reads: CAISESGTGRQPQHF. DNA of the CDR3: TGTGCCATCAGTGAGTCGGGGACAGGGCGGCAGCCCCAGCATTTT.

Many counts were recorded for this clonotype. This chain uses TRBV27 with TRBJ2-7; 7 bases align to TRBD2. CDR3 size: 14 residues. J gave up 4 bases and V 10 bases, and 13 bases lay outside the gene matches. Per germline, CDR1 MNHEY and CDR2 SMNVEV (reference sequence). CDR3 DNA: TGTGCCACCCGCGCCCGCCGGGAGGCTTACGAGCAGTACTTC. This gives the protein CATRARREAYEQYF.

In its sample, this clonotype was seen a few times. The rearrangement joins TRBV10-3 to TRBJ1-1; D perhaps matches TRBD1 (6 bases). V lost 3 bases to trimming and J lost 3 bases, with 11 bases between them. This CDR3 contains 14 residues. The V gene's germline CDR1 is ENHRY and CDR2 SYGVKD. CDR3 DNA: TGTGCCATCAGTGATACAGGGAGTTACACTGAAGCTTTCTTT. Encoded protein: CAISDTGSYTEAFF.

This clonotype was counted many times. The V gene is TRBV7-9, the J gene TRBJ2-1; either TRBD1 or TRBD2 may supply D (6 bases each). Germline lookup yields CDR1 SEHNR and CDR2 FQNEAQ (reference sequence). V was trimmed by 3 bases and J by 5 bases, leaving 11 bases between them. This CDR3 is built from 14 residues. The CDR3 loop is CASSFLGGNNEQFF. Written as DNA, the CDR3 is TGTGCCAGCAGCTTCCTGGGGGGCAACAATGAGCAGTTCTTC.

Many counts were recorded for this clonotype. This chain joins TRBV7-2 and TRBJ2-2; 8 positions agree with TRBD1. This CDR3 contains 17 residues. The germline V gene has CDR1 SGHTA and CDR2 FQGNSA. Trimming took 3 bases from V and 0 from J; bases not matched to a gene: 6. The CDR3 DNA reads as TGTGCCAGCAGCTTCCACTGGACAGGGACGAACACCGGGGAGCTGTTTTTT. It yields the protein CASSFHWTGTNTGELFF. Full variable domain (outside the CDR3, taken from reference TRBV7-2 and TRBJ2-2): GAGVSQSPSNKVTEKGKDVELRCDPISGHTALYWYRQSLGQGLEFLIYFQGNSAPDKSGLPSDRFSAERTGGSVSTLTIQRTQQEDSAVYLCASSFHWTGTNTGELFFGEGSRLTVL.

The V gene is TRBV4-2, the J gene TRBJ2-3; 7 bases are a match to TRBD2. V lost 4 bases and J lost 0; bases outside the gene matches: 19. The CDR3 length is 20 residues. Germline V gene sequence: CDR1 LGHNA, CDR2 YNFKEQ. CDR3 protein: CASSLLLTSSIFGSTDTQYF. CDR3 nucleotide sequence: TGTGCCAGCAGCCTCCTTTTGACTAGCTCCATCTTCGGGAGCACAGATACGCAGTATTTT.

The rearrangement uses TRBV7-3 and TRBJ2-1, with D maybe TRBD1 (6 bases). CDR3 size: 14 residues. Germline loops: CDR1 SGHTA, CDR2 FQGTGA. The V end was cut by 4 bases, the J end by 5 bases, with 12 bases between. This chain's CDR3 is CASSYQGKDNEQFF. The CDR3 DNA reads TGTGCCAGCAGCTACCAGGGGAAGGACAATGAGCAGTTCTTC.

This clonotype was observed many times. V usage is TRBV24-1 and J usage is TRBJ2-7; perhaps TRBD2 as D (5 bases). The germline V gene encodes CDR1 KGHDR and CDR2 SFDVKD. V lost 5 bases and J lost 0, with 22 bases in between. This CDR3 is built from 18 residues. CDR3 DNA: TGTGCCACCAGTGCTCGTCTTGGTAGGGAACGGGACTCCTACGAGCAGTACTTC. This codes for CATSARLGRERDSYEQYF.

The J gene is TRBJ1-2, the V gene TRBV7-2; 8 nucleotides match TRBD1. The CDR3 length is 17 residues. CDR1 is SGHTA and CDR2 is FQGNSA in the germline V gene. With V trimmed by 1 base and J by 6 bases, 13 bases remained unmatched. The CDR3 DNA follows: TGTGCCAGCAGCTTAGTAGGACAGGGCGGAGGAAAGGATGGCTACACCTTC. It yields the protein CASSLVGQGGGKDGYTF.

This clonotype was picked up many times. The chain couples TRBV28 to TRBJ2-5, with a weak D call TRBD1 (6 bases). Per germline, CDR1 MDHEN and CDR2 SYDVKM. The CDR3 is made up of 17 amino acids. V shed 3 bases and J shed 5 bases, with 22 bases lying between them. The CDR3 DNA reads as TGTGCCAGCAGTTTCAGAGGCCAGGGGCGGTTCAGGGAGACCCAGTACTTC. Translated, it gives CASSFRGQGRFRETQYF.

This chain uses TRBV19 with TRBJ1-5; D gene unclear. The ends were cut back, 0 bases at V and 6 bases at J, with 12 bases in the middle. The V gene's germline CDR1 is LNHDA and CDR2 SQIVND (reference sequence). The CDR3 has 15 residues. The CDR3 is CASSIDRDVAQPQHF. The DNA of the CDR3 is TGTGCCAGTAGTATAGATCGAGACGTTGCTCAGCCCCAGCATTTT.

This clonotype is labeled as medium-sized (0.01 to 0.1%). This chain uses TRBV3-1 with TRBJ2-1, with D perhaps given as TRBD1 or TRBD2 (5 bases each). The CDR3 consists of 15 residues. In germline, CDR1 is LGHDT, CDR2 YNNKEL (reference sequence). V gave up 3 bases and J gave up 7 bases, with 16 bases separating them. CDR3 residues: CASSQGTGPRNEQFF. The CDR3 bases are TGTGCCAGCAGCCAGGGAACGGGACCAAGGAATGAGCAGTTCTTC.

The chain recombines TRBV6-7 with TRBJ2-1; 7 bases are shared with TRBD1. TRBV6-7 is reported as an ORF; its role is uncertain. Trimming at V came to 1 base and at J to 4 bases, leaving 1 base not matched to a gene. This CDR3 spans 14 amino acids. CDR3 sequence (DNA): TGTGCCAGCAGTTACTGGGACAGATACAATGAGCAGTTCTTC. This codes for CASSYWDRYNEQFF.

This clonotype was detected only a few times. The V call is TRBV2, the J call TRBJ2-5, with 13 bases aligning to TRBD2. CDR1 and CDR2 (germline): SNHLY, FYNNEI. Trimming cost V 8 bases and J 5 bases; bases outside gene matches: 5. This CDR3 comprises 14 residues. The CDR3 loop is CASGWTSGSETQYF. CDR3 sequence (DNA): TGTGCCAGCGGATGGACTAGCGGGAGTGAGACCCAGTACTTC.

There are many counts of this clonotype. The chain has TRBV28 and TRBJ1-2; D perhaps matches TRBD1 (6 bases). Trimming stripped 4 bases from V and 8 bases from J, with 20 bases between. Germline assignment: CDR1 MDHEN and CDR2 SYDVKM. The CDR3 has 15 amino acids. The CDR3 bases are TGTGCCAGCAGTTCTCTGAATCCAACAGGGAGAGGCTACACCTTC. Its translation is CASSSLNPTGRGYTF.

The chain couples TRBV5-6 to TRBJ2-4, with D uncertain. Germline V gene lookup returns CDR1 SGHDT and CDR2 YYEEEE. The CDR3 sequence is 15 residues long. Trimming removed 6 bases from V and 0 bases from J, with 13 bases in between. The CDR3 reads CASTTYGLAKNIQYF. The CDR3 DNA sequence: TGTGCCAGCACAACCTATGGGCTAGCCAAAAACATTCAGTACTTC. Drawing the rest from reference TRBV5-6 and TRBJ2-4, the complete variable domain is DAGVTQSPTHLIKTRGQQVTLRCSPKSGHDTVSWYQQALGQGPQFIFQYYEEEERQRGNFPDRFSGHQFPNYSSELNVNALLLGDSALYLCASTTYGLAKNIQYFGAGTRLSVL.

This clonotype was observed at least ten times. V is TRBV7-6 and J is TRBJ2-3, with 11 bases matching TRBD2. Trimming took 4 bases from V and 5 from J; bases not matched to a gene: 2. CDR3 length: 14 amino acids. The germline V gene has CDR1 SGHVS and CDR2 FNYEAQ. CDR3 residues: CASSSSGRIDTQYF. CDR3 nucleotides: TGTGCCAGCAGCTCTAGCGGGAGGATAGATACGCAGTATTTT.

This clonotype was recorded at least ten times. The rearrangement links TRBV7-3 to TRBJ2-5; 9 positions agree with TRBD2. In germline, CDR1 is SGHTA, CDR2 FQGTGA. The CDR3 length is 15 residues. The J segment lost 2 bases and the V segment lost 5 bases, leaving 6 bases of the junction unmatched. The CDR3 here is CASSRSGRRQETQYF. The DNA of the CDR3 is TGTGCCAGCAGCCGAAGCGGGAGGCGTCAAGAGACCCAGTACTTC.

This clonotype showed up many times. V gene TRBV14 combines with J gene TRBJ2-4; TRBD2 is a possible D gene (5 bases). The CDR3 consists of 14 residues. Germline lookup yields CDR1 SGHDN and CDR2 FVKESK. V lost 4 bases and J 9 bases, leaving 16 bases between the germline ends. The CDR3 bases are TGTGCCAGCAGCCCCTACTGGGAGACCGGCATTCAGTACTTC. Translated: CASSPYWETGIQYF.

This clonotype is termed medium-sized. The J gene is TRBJ1-1, the V gene TRBV30; D not certain. Germline CDR1 reads GTSNPN; CDR2 reads SVGIG (reference sequence). The CDR3 is 11 amino acids. Trimming stripped 2 bases from V and 4 bases from J, with 5 bases between. The CDR3 here is CAWSLGTEAFF. The CDR3 DNA reads TGTGCCTGGAGTCTGGGCACTGAAGCTTTCTTT.